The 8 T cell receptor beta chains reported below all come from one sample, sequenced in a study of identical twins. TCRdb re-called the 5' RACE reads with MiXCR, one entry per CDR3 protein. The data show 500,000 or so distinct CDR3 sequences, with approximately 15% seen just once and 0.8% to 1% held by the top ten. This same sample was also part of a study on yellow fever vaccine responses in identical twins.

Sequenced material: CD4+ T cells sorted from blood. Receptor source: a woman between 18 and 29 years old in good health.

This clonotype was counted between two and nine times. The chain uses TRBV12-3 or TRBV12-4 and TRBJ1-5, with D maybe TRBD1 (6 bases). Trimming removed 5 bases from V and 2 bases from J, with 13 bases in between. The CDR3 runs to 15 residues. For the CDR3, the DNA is TGTGCCAGCAGTAAACAGGGCCTCGGCAATCAGCCCCAGCATTTT. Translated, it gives CASSKQGLGNQPQHF.

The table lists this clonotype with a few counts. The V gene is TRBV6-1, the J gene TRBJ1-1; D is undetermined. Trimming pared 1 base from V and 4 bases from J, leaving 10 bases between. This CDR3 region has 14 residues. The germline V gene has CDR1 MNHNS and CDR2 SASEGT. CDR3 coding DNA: TGTGCCAGCAGTGAAGGGAGGCGAGGCACTGAAGCTTTCTTT. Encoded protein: CASSEGRRGTEAFF.

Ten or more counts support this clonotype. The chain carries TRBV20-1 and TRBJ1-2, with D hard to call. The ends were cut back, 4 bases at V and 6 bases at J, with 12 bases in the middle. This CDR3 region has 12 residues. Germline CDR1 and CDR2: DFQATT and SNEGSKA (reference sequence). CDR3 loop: CSATLDGDGYTF. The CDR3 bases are TGCAGTGCTACTTTGGATGGGGATGGCTACACCTTC.

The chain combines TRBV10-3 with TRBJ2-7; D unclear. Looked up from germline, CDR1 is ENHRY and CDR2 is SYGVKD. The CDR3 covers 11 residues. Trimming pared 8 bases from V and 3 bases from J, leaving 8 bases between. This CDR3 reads CAILDGYEQYF. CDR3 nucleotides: TGTGCCATCCTTGACGGCTACGAGCAGTACTTC.

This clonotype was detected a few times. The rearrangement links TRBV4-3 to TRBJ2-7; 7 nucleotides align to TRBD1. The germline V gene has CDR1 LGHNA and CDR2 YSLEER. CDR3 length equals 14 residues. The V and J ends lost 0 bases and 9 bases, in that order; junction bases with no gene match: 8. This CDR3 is CASSQDLDRAMQYF. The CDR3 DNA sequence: TGCGCCAGCAGCCAAGATTTAGACAGGGCAATGCAGTACTTC.

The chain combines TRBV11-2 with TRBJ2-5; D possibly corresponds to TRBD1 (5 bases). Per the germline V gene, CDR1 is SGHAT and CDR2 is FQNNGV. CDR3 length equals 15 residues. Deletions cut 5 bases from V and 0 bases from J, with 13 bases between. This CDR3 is CASSLQGFNQETQYF. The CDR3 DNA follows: TGTGCCAGCAGCCTCCAGGGATTTAACCAAGAGACCCAGTACTTC.

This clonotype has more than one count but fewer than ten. CDR3 loop: CASSSVDREYNEQFF. The CDR3 coding sequence is TGTGCCAGCAGCTCGGTCGATCGGGAGTACAATGAGCAGTTCTTC. The gene calls are TRBV27 and TRBJ2-1; D may be TRBD2 (6 bases). CDR1 and CDR2 from the germline V gene are MNHEY and SMNVEV (reference sequence). The CDR3 length is 15 residues. The germline V and J ends were trimmed by 6 bases and 4 bases, with 16 bases remaining between them.

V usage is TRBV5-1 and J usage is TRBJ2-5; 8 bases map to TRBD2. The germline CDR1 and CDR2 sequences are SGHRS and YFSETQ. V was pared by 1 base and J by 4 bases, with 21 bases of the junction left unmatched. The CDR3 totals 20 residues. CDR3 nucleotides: TGCGCCAGCAGCTTGCTCCTGACGGTTAGCGGGACGCTGGAAGGAGAGACCCAGTACTTC. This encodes CASSLLLTVSGTLEGETQYF.